This TCR beta chain stems from a study of T cell changes during pregnancy in multiple sclerosis. Profiled with immunoSEQ multiplex PCR; TCRdb holds only in-frame clones, not every one. The data show 65,000 to 75,000 clones, approximately 90% seen once. CDR3 length: 16 residues. Per the germline V gene, CDR1 is SGHNT and CDR2 is YYREEE (reference sequence). The trim removed 3 bases at V and 5 bases at J, leaving 9 bases unmatched. This sequence was found in a female donor with multiple sclerosis, enrolled in a pregnancy study. The material sequenced was peripheral blood, taken in the second trimester of pregnancy. The chain is built from TRBV5-4 and TRBJ2-5; TRBD1 matches at 11 bases. The CDR3 here is CASSSTSGTGGETQYF. For the CDR3, the DNA is TGTGCCAGCAGCTCCACCTCGGGGACAGGGGGGGAGACCCAGTACTTC.